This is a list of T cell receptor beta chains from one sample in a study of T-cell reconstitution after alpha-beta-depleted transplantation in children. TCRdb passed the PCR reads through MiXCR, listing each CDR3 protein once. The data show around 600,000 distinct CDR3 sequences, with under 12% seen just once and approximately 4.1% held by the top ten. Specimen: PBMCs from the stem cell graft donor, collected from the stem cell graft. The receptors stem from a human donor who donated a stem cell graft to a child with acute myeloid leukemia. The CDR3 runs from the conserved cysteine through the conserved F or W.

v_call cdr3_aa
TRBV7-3 CASSLLSGDTDTQYF
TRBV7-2 CASSLAGTRGADTQYF
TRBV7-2 CASSAPAASSLQETQYF
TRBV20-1 CSARELIAGDVANEQFF
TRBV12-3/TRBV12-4 CASSFTQGAPGQPQHF
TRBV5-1 CASSLGPQGVGTEAFF
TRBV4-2 CASSQETGGETEAFF
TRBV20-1 CSARPQRGRNNEQFF
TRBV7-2 CASSLDGGGVSYEQYF
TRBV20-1 CSARDGEREVNEQFF
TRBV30 CAWSRGLALVDEQFF
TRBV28 CASRPSRRAIGNEQFF
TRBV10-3 CAISESPARKSGANVLTF
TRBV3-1 CASSRSLDTQYF
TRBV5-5 CASTDRVREKLFF
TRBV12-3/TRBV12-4 CASSLLHPYEQYF
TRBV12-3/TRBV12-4 CASSPDWGSTDTQYF
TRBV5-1 CATRTGGSDTQYF
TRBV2 CASRDGSYNEQFF
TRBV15 CATSTVNLGTNEKLFF
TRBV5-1 CASREGTDTQYF
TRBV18 CASSRTSGIDNEQFF
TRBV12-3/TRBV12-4 CASSSSGLAGASPYTDTQYF
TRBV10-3 CAIRPTGDSNYGYTF
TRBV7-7 CASSPYQGSGSNTGELFF
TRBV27 CASSSTSGRASAGANVLTF
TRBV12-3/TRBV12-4 CASSPRTGGDEQYF
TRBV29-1 CSVGRVDTGELFF
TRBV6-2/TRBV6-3 CASMFGRVRHTGELFF
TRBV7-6 CASSLGPGDYEQYF
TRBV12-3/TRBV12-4 CASSIWTDTEAFF
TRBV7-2 CASRPSGSNTDTQYF
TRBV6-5 CASSYSEINPNTEAFF
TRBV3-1 CASSPPLGNEQFF
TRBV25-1 CASSDPGLNTEAFF
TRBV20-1 CSARVGTGQINQPQHF
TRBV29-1 CSGTDHSSYEQYF
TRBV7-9 CASSRGVGTEAFF
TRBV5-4 CASSRGLAGGVSYNEQFF
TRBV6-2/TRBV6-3 CASKIHRSRTSVVGELFF
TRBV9 CASSEQGARGEKLFF
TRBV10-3 CAISISGGNTGELFF
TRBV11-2 CASSPRTSGRRALSTDTQYF
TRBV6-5 CASTSLQGETSGTPHEQFF
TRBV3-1 CASSLNGLAGGDTQYF
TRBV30 CAWSVLGYRTSVYEQYF